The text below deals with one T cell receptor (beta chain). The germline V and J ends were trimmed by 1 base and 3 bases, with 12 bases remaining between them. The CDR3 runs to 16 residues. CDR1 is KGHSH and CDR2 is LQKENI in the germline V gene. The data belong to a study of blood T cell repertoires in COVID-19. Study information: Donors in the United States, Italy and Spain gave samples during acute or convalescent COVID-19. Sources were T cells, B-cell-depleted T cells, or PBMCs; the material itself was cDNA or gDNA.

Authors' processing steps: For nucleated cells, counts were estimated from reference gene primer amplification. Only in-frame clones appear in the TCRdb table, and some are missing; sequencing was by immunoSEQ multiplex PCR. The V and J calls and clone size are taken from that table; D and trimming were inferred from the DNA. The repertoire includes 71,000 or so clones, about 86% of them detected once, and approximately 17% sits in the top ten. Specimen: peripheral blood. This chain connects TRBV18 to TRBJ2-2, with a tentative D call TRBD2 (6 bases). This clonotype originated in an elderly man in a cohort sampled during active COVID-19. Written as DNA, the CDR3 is TGTGCCAGCTCACCACAGTCCAGGGAGGACACCGGGGAGCTGTTTTTT. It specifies CASSPQSREDTGELFF.